This T cell receptor (beta chain) was captured by sequencing in a study of PD-1 blockade in classical Hodgkin lymphoma (TCRdb year 2020). About the full investigation: Nivolumab dosing was 3 mg/kg intravenously every 2 weeks, continuing until either disease progression or unacceptable toxicity. The study used CyTOF and TCR beta sequencing to define a peripheral blood immune signature of response to PD-1 blockade in classical Hodgkin lymphoma.

With respect to this clone: Its antigen is not yet known. Base qualities were left out, and no much larger clone turns up one base away.

Results the study describes overall, beyond this receptor: Baseline diversity similar to that of newly diagnosed patients was observed in trial patients achieving complete response, whereas significantly lower diversity was observed in partial responders and progressors. The study covered only a single clinical trial cohort, and the causes of the repertoire differences, possibly disease activity or prior therapy, were still not defined. Baseline TCR diversity was reported as lower in newly diagnosed patients than in healthy donors, and lower still in relapsed/refractory patients. A significant rise by C4D1 was seen in CD4+ but not CD8+ TCR diversity (p=0.0027 vs p=0.16), with the rise being most apparent in complete responders (p=0.02). Lower diversity was observed in patients in whom nivolumab was started less than 1 year after ASCT, and these patients were excluded from later analyses so that confounding by immune reconstitution would be avoided.

The Qiagen DNeasy kit was used to extract genomic DNA both from unsorted PBMCs and from the negatively selected CD4+ and CD8+ fractions. TCR beta CDR3 regions were amplified by immunoSEQ multiplex PCR using primers annealing to V and J segments. A synthetic immune receptor repertoire was used to minimize amplification bias, and any remaining bias was removed computationally after sequencing. The original pipeline was this. Repertoire diversity was quantified as the Shannon entropy index using custom Python scripts. Unsorted, CD4+ and CD8+ repertoires were examined separately, except in combined analyses, for which CD4+ and CD8+ sequences were merged in silico. Clonal expansion was defined as at least a 2-fold frequency increase after treatment relative to C1D1, with a pseudocount of 0.5 for undetected baseline clones. Singleton clones were defined as clones with 0 or 1 copy at C1D1, and non-singleton clones were defined as clones with 2 or more copies. Clones expanded in unsorted samples were annotated as CD4+, CD8+ or unknown by matching protein sequences in sorted samples from the same patient. Wilcoxon tests were applied to paired samples to test diversity changes from C1D1 to C4D1. The source is immuneACCESS, and TCRdb retained only in-frame sequences with V and J called. Part of the clones is not carried over; for the studies checked, unresolved V genes explain less than half of this, and the remainder is unexplained. The V and J calls and the clone size are those of that table, but D and trimming were determined from the DNA. This sample has about 24,000 clones in its table, and roughly 84% of those were observed once. The top ten clonotypes cover about 1.8% of the sample.

Per the publication, the time point label means: cycle 1 day 1 (C1D1), immediately before nivolumab initiation. Every trial patient had relapsed following autologous stem cell transplantation, and prior brentuximab vedotin exposure was what differed among cohorts A, B and C. Magnetic negative selection with a Miltenyi CD4+ T cell isolation kit was used to purify CD4+ T cells from thawed PBMCs. The trial cohort included 50 to 60 patients with relapsed/refractory classical Hodgkin lymphoma, and each patient had a best overall response of complete response, partial response or progressive disease. Single-agent nivolumab was administered to trial patients in the multi-cohort phase II CheckMate 205 trial. An independent review committee assessed best overall response using the 2007 International Working Group response criteria. Trial PBMCs were collected just before the start of nivolumab (C1D1) and during therapy at cycle 2 day 1 and cycle 4 day 1. Peripheral blood was collected in 8 mL Vacutainer Cell Preparation Tubes, from which PBMCs were isolated by centrifugation and then cryopreserved. Purified CD4+ and CD8+ fractions were prepared only for cases where an additional PBMC sample was available. On LS columns in a quadroMACS separator, the magnetically labelled cells were depleted, and the flow-through was collected as the purified fraction.

The TCR originated in a human donor with classical Hodgkin lymphoma. Specimen: CD4+ T cells from blood, collected at baseline.

DNA sequence: TGTGCCAGCAGCTTAGGCCGGGACTCCCAGGAGGACATTCAGTACTTC. It codes for CASSLGRDSQEDIQYF. The chain was built from TRBV11-2 and TRBJ2-4; TRBD2 is perhaps the D gene, given 6 matching bases. V is pared back by 1 base and J by 8 bases, with 18 bases lying between the germline termini. CDR1 and CDR2 are drawn from the germline V gene: SGHAT, FQNNGV. The CDR3 runs 16 residues from the cysteine to the phenylalanine. The read is trimmed to its CDR3 DNA, 48 bases read in frame from base 1.